Ten or more counts support the clone carrying this TCR beta chain. Its antigen is not identified. The entry originates in a study of T cell repertoires in cytomegalovirus infection. The wider study: The public TCR beta signatures pointed to both CMV infection and matching HLA type. Overall study findings and caveats: HLA-C-restricted CMV-specific TCR beta clonotypes were dominant in the ex vivo response. Of the TCR beta families, the public ones yielded a cumulative frequency that identified carriers of CMV plus the relevant HLA.

TCRdb fed the reads into MiXCR, producing one record per CDR3 protein. This sample has fewer than 200,000 distinct CDR3 sequences, with 13% to 15% found just once. The CDR3 totals 16 residues. Trimming pared 1 base from V and 2 bases from J, leaving 14 bases between. In germline, CDR1 is SGHNT, CDR2 YYREEE (reference sequence). The origin of this receptor is a human donor in good health (CMV status not recorded). Some clones in this sample may be carry-over from other donors' samples. J is TRBJ2-3 and V is TRBV5-4; weak D call: TRBD2 (7 bases). The sequenced sample was PBMCs. CDR3 sequence (DNA): TGTGCCAGCAGCTTGACCCGGGGGGCCAACACAGATACGCAGTATTTT. It codes for CASSLTRGANTDTQYF.